These T cell receptor beta chains were read from a single sample in a study of blood T cells in healthy people across ages. TCRdb reprocessed the 5' RACE reads via MiXCR and lists one record per CDR3 protein. The table shows 600,000 to 850,000 distinct CDR3 sequences, with 43% occurring only once. The sample consisted of blood. The origin of the receptors is a woman aged 55-69 years in good health. CDR3s include the opening cysteine and the closing phenylalanine or tryptophan. A D gene is named only where the DNA matches it firmly. The size field is filled for only some rows; it gives once, few, many or a size class.

V	D	J	size	CDR3	DNA
TRBV19	.	TRBJ2-1	.	CASSTGLPVYNEQFF	TGTGCCAGTAGTACGGGACTCCCAGTCTACAATGAGCAGTTCTTC
TRBV18	TRBD2	TRBJ2-1	.	CASSPPGGGHYNEQFF	TGTGCCAGCTCACCTCCGGGCGGGGGGCATTACAATGAGCAGTTCTTC
TRBV5-1	.	TRBJ1-2	.	CASSLGETHYGYTF	TGCGCCAGCAGCTTGGGGGAGACCCACTATGGCTACACCTTC
TRBV29-1	.	TRBJ2-2	.	CSVAPGRDTGELFF	TGCAGCGTTGCACCGGGGCGCGACACCGGGGAGCTGTTTTTT
TRBV7-3	TRBD1	TRBJ1-5	.	CASSSQGGAYSNQPQHF	TGTGCCAGCAGCTCACAGGGGGGGGCTTATAGCAATCAGCCCCAGCATTTT
TRBV5-5	.	TRBJ1-2	.	CASSLGWVSEGYTF	TGTGCCAGCAGCTTGGGCTGGGTGTCGGAAGGCTACACCTTC
TRBV27	TRBD1	TRBJ2-1	few	CASSLEGQINEQFF	TGTGCCAGCAGTCTAGAGGGACAGATCAATGAGCAGTTCTTC
TRBV7-3	TRBD2	TRBJ2-1	.	CASRRLAVEGNEQFF	TGTGCCAGCAGGAGACTAGCGGTAGAGGGCAATGAGCAGTTCTTC
TRBV7-3	TRBD2	TRBJ2-5	few	CASSPASGVQETQYF	TGTGCCAGCAGCCCGGCTAGCGGAGTACAAGAGACCCAGTACTTC
TRBV4-2	.	TRBJ2-1	many	CASSQVAGSSYNEQFF	TGTGCCAGCAGCCAAGTGGCGGGGAGCTCCTACAATGAGCAGTTCTTC
TRBV6-4	.	TRBJ2-1	.	CASSEGSDASSEQFF	TGTGCCAGCAGTGAGGGATCGGACGCGTCTAGTGAGCAGTTCTTC
TRBV20-1	.	TRBJ1-4	few	CSASAAGLGEKLFF	TGCAGTGCTAGTGCGGCAGGGTTGGGTGAAAAACTGTTTTTT
TRBV21-1	.	TRBJ2-1	few	CASSARGPNEQFF	TGTGCCAGCAGCGCTCGGGGGCCCAATGAGCAGTTCTTC
TRBV29-1	.	TRBJ2-7	many	CSVDGGYEQYF	TGCAGCGTTGACGGGGGATACGAGCAGTACTTC
TRBV7-2	TRBD1	TRBJ1-1	few	CASSLGLDRKAFF	TGTGCCAGCAGCTTAGGCTTGGACAGGAAAGCTTTCTTT
TRBV7-2	TRBD2	TRBJ2-7	.	CASSSAATSGSSYEQYF	TGTGCCAGCAGCTCCGCCGCGACTAGCGGGTCGTCCTACGAGCAGTACTTC
TRBV19	TRBD2	TRBJ2-1	.	CASAIPGLAYNEQFF	TGTGCCAGTGCCATACCGGGACTAGCCTACAATGAGCAGTTCTTC
TRBV15	TRBD2	TRBJ2-7	few	CATSRASGTYEQYF	TGTGCCACCAGCAGAGCTAGCGGGACCTACGAGCAGTACTTC
TRBV21-1	.	TRBJ2-1	.	CASSPPRFIAGGDETQFF	TGTGCCAGCAGCCCCCCGCGGTTTATAGCGGGGGGAGACGAGACCCAGTTCTTC
TRBV19	TRBD2	TRBJ2-1	.	CASSIVSGGSYNERFF	TGTGCCAGTAGTATAGTATCGGGGGGGTCCTACAATGAGCGGTTCTTC
TRBV12-3/TRBV12-4	TRBD2	TRBJ2-5	few	CASSLRRVVGGGSETQYF	TGTGCCAGCAGTTTACGGCGAGTGGTTGGCGGGGGGTCGGAGACCCAGTACTTC
TRBV7-7	.	TRBJ2-1	few	CASSSELGALNEQFF	TGTGCTAGCAGCTCGGAGCTAGGCGCTTTGAATGAGCAGTTCTTC
TRBV29-1	.	TRBJ2-3	.	CSSNVQTGDTQYF	TGCAGCTCCAACGTCCAAACTGGGGATACGCAGTATTTT
TRBV27	.	TRBJ2-3	few	CASSVTHTDTQYF	TGTGCCAGCAGTGTGACCCACACAGATACGCAGTATTTT
TRBV7-3	TRBD2	TRBJ2-1	few	CASSTGLAGEAEQFF	TGTGCCAGCAGCACCGGACTAGCGGGAGAAGCTGAGCAGTTCTTC
TRBV19	TRBD1	TRBJ2-1	.	CARPGQGTNEQFF	TGTGCCAGGCCGGGACAGGGAACGAATGAGCAGTTCTTC
TRBV25-1	.	TRBJ1-2	.	CASSRYGGSYGYTF	TGTGCCAGCAGTCGCTATGGGGGATCCTATGGCTACACCTTC
TRBV4-3	TRBD2	TRBJ2-3	few	CASSQDLPTSGRMNTQYF	TGCGCCAGCAGCCAAGACCTACCGACTAGCGGGAGGATGAATACGCAGTATTTT
TRBV5-1	TRBD1	TRBJ1-1	.	CASQGQSNTEAFF	TGCGCCAGCCAGGGACAGTCGAACACTGAAGCTTTCTTT
TRBV20-1	.	TRBJ2-1	few	CSARDPLPGLEQFF	TGCAGTGCTAGAGATCCCCTCCCGGGGCTGGAGCAGTTCTTC
TRBV7-2	.	TRBJ1-1	few	CASSLEPNTEAFF	TGTGCCAGCAGCTTAGAGCCGAACACTGAAGCTTTCTTT
TRBV28	TRBD2	TRBJ2-1	.	CASLSGGAKNEQFF	TGTGCCAGCCTTAGCGGGGGGGCCAAGAATGAGCAGTTCTTC
TRBV3-1	TRBD1	TRBJ2-7	.	CASSQNRGGIEYEQYF	TGTGCCAGCAGCCAAAACAGGGGTGGGATTGAATACGAGCAGTACTTC
TRBV9	TRBD1	TRBJ1-2	few	CASSVGRTGGYGYTF	TGTGCCAGCAGCGTAGGGCGGACAGGAGGCTATGGCTACACCTTC
TRBV29-1	TRBD2	TRBJ2-7	.	CSGGGAGAYEQYF	TGCAGCGGAGGTGGAGCGGGAGCCTACGAGCAGTACTTC
TRBV11-2	TRBD1	TRBJ2-1	.	CASSLGGQGSDEQFF	TGTGCCAGCAGCTTAGGGGGACAGGGAAGCGATGAGCAGTTCTTC
TRBV11-3	TRBD1	TRBJ2-7	once	CASNQGQGHGEQYF	TGTGCCAGCAATCAGGGACAGGGACACGGTGAGCAGTACTTC
TRBV9	TRBD1	TRBJ1-2	.	CASSVTDRGVAGYTF	TGTGCCAGCAGCGTAACGGACAGGGGAGTAGCTGGCTACACCTTC
TRBV20-1	.	TRBJ1-6	few	CSARVEGGVYSPLHF	TGCAGTGCTAGAGTAGAAGGGGGGGTTTATTCACCCCTCCACTTT
TRBV18	.	TRBJ2-1	.	CASSGGQSSYNEQFF	TGTGCCAGCTCGGGCGGACAGAGCTCCTACAATGAGCAGTTCTTC
TRBV21-1	.	TRBJ1-5	once	CASSTQGALPYLVAQHF	TGTGCCAGCAGCACCCAAGGGGCCCTCCCCTACCTGGTGGCCCAGCATTTT